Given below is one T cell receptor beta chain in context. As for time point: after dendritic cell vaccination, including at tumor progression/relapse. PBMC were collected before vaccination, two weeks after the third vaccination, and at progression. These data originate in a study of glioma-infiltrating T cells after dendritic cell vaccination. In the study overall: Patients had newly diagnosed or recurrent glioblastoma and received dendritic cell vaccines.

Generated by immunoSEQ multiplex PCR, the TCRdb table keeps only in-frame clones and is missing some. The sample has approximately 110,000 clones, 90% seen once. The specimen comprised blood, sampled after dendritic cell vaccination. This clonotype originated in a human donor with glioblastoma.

The CDR3 DNA sequence: TGTGCCAGCAGCCCCCCGGGGTGGGCTGAGCAGTTCTTC. It encodes CASSPPGWAEQFF. The chain links TRBV2 to TRBJ2-1; possibly TRBD2 for D (5 bases). Trimming took 6 bases from V and 9 from J, leaving 15 bases between them. This CDR3 spans 13 amino acids. Looked up from germline, CDR1 is SNHLY and CDR2 is FYNNEI.